The 14 T cell receptor beta chains below were found in one sample sequenced in a study of blood T cell repertoires in COVID-19. Libraries were prepared by immunoSEQ multiplex PCR; TCRdb keeps only in-frame clonotypes and omits some of them. Of more than 95,000 clones listed, approximately 80% are singletons. The sequenced sample consisted of peripheral blood. The receptors originated from a man aged 55 to 69 with acute or convalescent COVID-19.

The chain joins TRBV27 to TRBJ1-2; 7 bases match TRBD1. J gave up 2 bases and V 5 bases, and 8 bases lay outside the gene matches. The CDR3 loop spans 15 amino acids. Germline V gene sequence: CDR1 MNHEY, CDR2 SMNVEV (reference sequence). The CDR3 sequence is CASSPRQGSNYGYTF. Here the CDR3 DNA reads TGTGCCAGCAGTCCGCGACAGGGTAGCAACTATGGCTACACCTTC.

This clone was observed once. Here the CDR3 reads CASEAGSGETQYF. The CDR3 DNA follows: TGCGCCAGCGAAGCGGGGTCGGGAGAGACCCAGTACTTC. The chain recombines TRBV5-1 with TRBJ2-5; 7 bases match TRBD2. CDR1 is SGHRS and CDR2 is YFSETQ in the germline V gene. V dropped 7 bases and J dropped 4; count of bases not matched to a gene: 7. The CDR3 sequence is 13 residues long.

The rearrangement uses TRBV7-9 and TRBJ2-7; 11 bases are shared with TRBD2. CDR1 is SEHNR, CDR2 FQNEAQ, per germline (reference sequence). V lost 4 bases and J lost 6; bases outside the gene matches: 11. CDR3 length: 16 amino acids. Here the CDR3 reads CASSYIRASGRFEQYF. For the CDR3, the DNA is TGTGCCAGCAGCTACATTCGGGCTAGCGGGAGGTTCGAGCAGTACTTC. Full variable domain (rest looked up from reference TRBV7-9 and TRBJ2-7): DTGVSQNPRHKITKRGQNVTFRCDPISEHNRLYWYRQTLGQGPEFLTYFQNEAQLEKSRLLSDRFSAERPKGSFSTLEIQRTEQGDSAMYLCASSYIRASGRFEQYFGPGTRLTVT.

The V and J genes are TRBV2 and TRBJ2-5, with TRBD1 matching 7 bases. The CDR3 consists of 14 residues. Looked up from germline, CDR1 is SNHLY and CDR2 is FYNNEI. V shed 5 bases, J shed 3 bases, and the junction held 6 bases outside the gene matches. The CDR3 DNA reads TGTGCCAGCAGTTACACAGGGGTAAAAGAGACCCAGTACTTC. Its translation is CASSYTGVKETQYF.

The chain joins TRBV5-8 to TRBJ1-2; D gene ambiguous. CDR1 and CDR2 from the germline V gene are SGHTS and YDEGEE. The length of the CDR3 is 13 residues. The V gene lost 5 bases and the J gene lost 5 bases, with 13 bases spanning the gap. CDR3 coding DNA: TGTGCCAGCAGTTATACCGCCGGTTATGGCTACACCTTC. Protein sequence: CASSYTAGYGYTF.

This clone was seen only once. The CDR3 region is CASVTGLNTEAFF. The CDR3 DNA follows: TGTGCCAGCGTAACGGGTCTGAACACTGAAGCTTTCTTT. The V and J genes are TRBV6-5 and TRBJ1-1; D gene uncertain. V gave up 8 bases and J gave up 0 bases, with 10 bases separating them. From germline, CDR1 is MNHEY and CDR2 SVGAGI. This CDR3 is built from 13 residues.

The rearrangement joins TRBV18 to TRBJ2-1, with TRBD2 matching over 8 bases. V was pared by 6 bases and J by 4 bases, with 17 bases of the junction left unmatched. The CDR3 covers 18 residues. Germline V gene sequence: CDR1 KGHSH, CDR2 LQKENI. The CDR3 loop is CASSQFSAGEGLYNEQFF. The CDR3 DNA follows: TGTGCCAGCTCCCAGTTTTCAGCGGGAGAGGGCCTATACAATGAGCAGTTCTTC.

This clone occurred once. The chain has TRBV5-1 and TRBJ2-5; D perhaps matches TRBD2 (6 bases). The CDR3 spans 14 residues. V was shortened by 3 bases and J by 5 bases, with 14 bases between the two germline ends. Germline V CDR1 and CDR2: SGHRS, YFSETQ. The CDR3 nucleotides are TGCGCCAGCAGCTCACTAGCAGGGAGGGAGACCCAGTACTTC. Its protein is CASSSLAGRETQYF.

This clone was found once. The V and J genes are TRBV27 and TRBJ2-3; D unresolved. This CDR3 is built from 13 residues. Germline assignment: CDR1 MNHEY and CDR2 SMNVEV (reference sequence). V shed 3 bases and J shed 2 bases, with 6 bases lying between them. For the CDR3, the DNA is TGTGCCAGCAGTTTCGTCTACACAGATACGCAGTATTTT. Amino acids: CASSFVYTDTQYF.

The chain couples TRBV4-1 to TRBJ2-7; 11 bases fit TRBD2. The length of the CDR3 is 15 residues. Per the germline V gene, CDR1 is MGHRA and CDR2 is YSYEKL. J gave up 2 bases and V 3 bases, and 3 bases lay outside the gene matches. CDR3 sequence reads: CASSHRLAGTYEQYF. The DNA of the CDR3 is TGCGCCAGCAGCCACCGACTAGCGGGAACCTACGAGCAGTACTTC.

The chain uses TRBV5-1 and TRBJ2-1, with 9 bases matching TRBD2. Per the germline V gene, CDR1 is SGHRS and CDR2 is YFSETQ. The CDR3 contains 17 residues. Unmatched junction bases numbered 11, after V lost 4 bases and J lost 3 bases. The DNA of the CDR3 is TGCGCCAGCAGCCCTGGGGTAGCGGGAGCTAACTACAATGAGCAGTTCTTC. Its protein product is CASSPGVAGANYNEQFF. Using reference TRBV5-1 and TRBJ2-1 for the parts outside the CDR3, the full variable domain is KAGVTQTPRYLIKTRGQQVTLSCSPISGHRSVSWYQQTPGQGLQFLFEYFSETQRNKGNFPGRFSGRQFSNSRSEMNVSTLELGDSALYLCASSPGVAGANYNEQFFGPGTRLTVL.

A single count supports this clone. The chain couples TRBV29-1 to TRBJ2-1; D is possibly TRBD2 (7 bases). V dropped 2 bases and J dropped 9 bases, with 17 bases sitting between them. The CDR3 sequence is 14 residues long. CDR1 is SQVTM and CDR2 is ANQGSEA in the germline V gene. The CDR3 reads CSVELGGRLGEQFF. CDR3 DNA: TGCAGCGTTGAACTGGGGGGGCGTTTGGGTGAGCAGTTCTTC.

The chain is built from TRBV15 and TRBJ2-2, with a tentative D call TRBD1 (6 bases). The V end lost 3 bases, the J end lost 5 bases, and 13 bases lay between the germline ends. CDR1 is LNHNV, CDR2 YYDKDF, per germline (reference sequence). This CDR3 has 15 residues. CDR3 protein: CATSRDSRGTGELFF. The CDR3 region has the DNA TGTGCCACCAGCAGGGACAGTAGGGGGACCGGGGAGCTGTTTTTT. Variable domain in full (rest from reference TRBV15 and TRBJ2-2): DAMVIQNPRYQVTQFGKPVTLSCSQTLNHNVMYWYQQKSSQAPKLLFHYYDKDFNNEADTPDNFQSRRPNTSFCFLDIRSPGLGDTAMYLCATSRDSRGTGELFFGEGSRLTVL.

The chain recombines TRBV11-2 with TRBJ1-1; D is perhaps TRBD1 (6 bases). Germline V gene lookup returns CDR1 SGHAT and CDR2 FQNNGV. Trimming took off 5 bases at V and 4 bases at J, with 20 bases between the two ends. The CDR3 covers 16 residues. CDR3 region: CASSPRRRTALTEAFF. The CDR3 coding sequence is TGTGCCAGCAGCCCCCGTAGGAGGACAGCGCTCACTGAAGCTTTCTTT.